Listed below are T cell receptor beta chains from one sample, sequenced in a study of blood T cell repertoires in COVID-19. This table comes from immunoSEQ multiplex PCR, and its TCRdb copy is limited to in-frame clones, with some not included. The sample yields 300,000 to 450,000 clones, over 75% seen once. The material sequenced was PBMCs or T cells enriched from blood (not recorded which). These receptors were taken from a young man who had recovered from COVID-19. CDR3s include the opening cysteine and the closing phenylalanine or tryptophan. Each record gives: clone size, D gene, J gene, V gene, CDR3 protein, CDR3 DNA. The D gene is left open where the match is weak. Expanded clones are given a class, and other clones once, few, many or no size at all.

. . TRBJ1-4 TRBV10-2 CASTLRAATNEKLFF TGCGCCAGCACATTGAGGGCGGCAACTAATGAAAAACTGTTTTTT
. . TRBJ1-2 TRBV12-5 CASGPMPGRYTF TGTGCTAGTGGGCCTATGCCAGGTCGCTACACCTTC
. . TRBJ2-7 TRBV7-2 CASSLTYSEQYF TGTGCCAGCAGCTTGACCTACAGCGAGCAGTACTTC
. . TRBJ2-3 TRBV29-1 CSVERGADTDTQYF TGCAGCGTTGAAAGAGGAGCGGACACAGATACGCAGTATTTT
. . TRBJ1-1 TRBV30 CAWTRGHPNTEAFF TGTGCCTGGACTAGGGGACACCCGAACACTGAAGCTTTCTTT
. TRBD1 TRBJ1-6 TRBV2 CASSEPGQVFSPLHF TGTGCCAGCAGTGAACCGGGACAGGTTTTTTCACCCCTCCACTTT
. TRBD1 TRBJ2-7 TRBV7-2 CASSPTRDRAYEQYF TGTGCCAGCAGCCCGACCCGGGACAGGGCCTACGAGCAGTACTTC
. . TRBJ1-2 TRBV27 CASSLGWTVDYGYTF TGTGCCAGCAGTTTAGGATGGACAGTTGATTATGGCTACACCTTC
. . TRBJ1-5 TRBV27 CASSLVPPRHRGNQPQHF TGTGCCAGCAGTTTAGTCCCCCCCCGACATCGAGGCAATCAGCCCCAGCATTTT
. TRBD1 TRBJ1-2 TRBV6-5 CASRTDRVTGYTF TGTGCCAGCCGAACCGACAGGGTGACTGGCTACACCTTC
few . TRBJ2-7 TRBV30 CAWSVLTPGTTTF TGTGCCTGGAGTGTACTGACCCCCGGGACAACCACCTTC
. . TRBJ2-5 TRBV6-5 CASSYSAGPRTQYF TGTGCCAGCAGTTACTCGGCTGGTCCACGGACCCAGTACTTC
. . TRBJ2-2 TRBV28 CASRLRGRAPRNTGELFF TGTGCCAGCAGATTAAGGGGAAGGGCTCCCAGAAACACCGGGGAGCTGTTTTTT
. . TRBJ2-3 TRBV6-2/TRBV6-3 CASSYGQGADTQYF TGTGCCAGCAGTTACGGGCAGGGCGCAGATACGCAGTATTTT
. . TRBJ1-3 TRBV4-1 CASSPGGAPHSGNTIYF TGCGCCAGCAGCCCCGGTGGGGCGCCCCACTCTGGAAACACCATATATTTT
. TRBD2 TRBJ2-1 TRBV27 CASGRGGAYNEQFF TGTGCCAGCGGGCGGGGGGGTGCCTACAATGAGCAGTTCTTC
. . TRBJ1-2 TRBV5-5 CASSFQGNYGYTF TGTGCCAGCAGCTTCCAGGGGAACTATGGCTACACCTTC
. . TRBJ2-3 TRBV5-8 CATTHFQVSLADTQYF TGTGCCACCACCCATTTTCAGGTTTCTTTGGCAGATACGCAGTATTTT
. . TRBJ2-1 TRBV19 CASSIAGGPTYNEQFF TGTGCCAGTAGTATAGCGGGGGGCCCAACTTACAATGAGCAGTTCTTC
. . TRBJ1-1 TRBV16 CASSQWAGHTMMNTEAFF TGTGCCAGCAGCCAATGGGCCGGTCATACCATGATGAACACTGAAGCTTTCTTT
. . TRBJ1-5 TRBV7-2 CASSRGGRLSNQPQHF TGTGCCAGCAGCCGCGGGGGGAGGCTTAGCAATCAGCCCCAGCATTTT
. TRBD2 TRBJ2-1 TRBV18 CASSPTLAGGRDEQFF TGTGCCAGCTCACCAACCCTAGCGGGGGGCCGGGATGAGCAGTTCTTC
. TRBD1 TRBJ1-6 TRBV6-5 CASSYVRDSLSPLHF TGTGCCAGCAGTTACGTACGGGACAGTCTCTCACCCCTCCACTTT
once TRBD2 TRBJ2-3 TRBV3-1/TRBV3-2 CASSQVPGASGPGGTQYF TGTGCCAGCAGCCAAGTGCCTGGAGCGTCGGGACCGGGGGGTACGCAGTATTTT
. . TRBJ2-7 TRBV12-3/TRBV12-4 CASSFSRQEVYF TGTGCCAGCAGTTTCTCCAGACAGGAGGTGTACTTC
. TRBD1 TRBJ2-1 TRBV24-1 CATSGLRGRAHNEQFF TGTGCCACCAGTGGTCTGAGGGGGCGAGCACACAATGAGCAGTTCTTC
. TRBD1 TRBJ1-1 TRBV9 CASSPRTGGDTEAFF TGTGCCAGCAGCCCAAGGACAGGGGGGGACACTGAAGCTTTCTTT
. TRBD1 TRBJ2-2 TRBV7-6 CASSQGGQITGELFF TGTGCCAGCAGCCAAGGGGGACAGATCACCGGGGAGCTGTTTTTT
once . TRBJ2-3 TRBV7-3 CASSFGGSTDTQYF TGTGCCAGCAGCTTTGGAGGGTCCACAGATACGCAGTATTTT